This TCR beta chain is drawn from a study of shared T cell receptors in the human thymus (TCRdb year 2021). Background for the entire study: The study examined how self-reactive, shared T-cell receptor alpha chains are generated in the human thymus.

Library method: the immunoSEQ multiplex PCR assay. TCRdb retrieved this table from immuneACCESS and kept in-frame rearrangements only. Not all clones are present; in checked studies, unresolved V genes account for under half, and no reason is known for the remainder. The sample data list some 700,000 clones, and approximately 87% of these were observed just once. Over 0.008% of the sample goes to the ten largest clones. Notes on this clone: Its target antigen remains unknown. No much larger clone is present one base from it, and per-base qualities are unavailable.

From the germline V gene, CDR1 is SGHTA and CDR2 is FQGNSA. Trimming takes 2 bases from V and 2 bases from J, and the germline ends sit 13 bases apart. The CDR3 spans 15 residues, from the cysteine through the phenylalanine. CDR3 DNA only is kept here, 45 bases in frame from base 1. Separately, the same data were catalogued under a study of human thymus T cells. The second study's paper adds: Donors were immunologically healthy infants undergoing open corrective cardiac surgery for congenital heart defects in Finland. The thymus tissue came from surgical resects taken out during corrective cardiac surgery. Biased V and J gene segment usage appeared to be present in both thymic and peripheral blood repertoires. The related research reported highly overlapping thymic TCR repertoires among unrelated individuals. The study characterized TCR alpha and beta repertoires from seven to nine infant thymus samples and four related peripheral blood samples. The infant donors were 7 to 244 days old, and the cohort included six or seven males and a couple of females. Thymocytes were released mechanically from tissue and stored at -70 °C as pellets of roughly 9-31 million cells. A QIAsymphony instrument was used to extract genomic DNA from the frozen cell pellets. Using the immunoSEQ multiplex PCR assay, the TCRB and TCRAD loci were amplified from a standardized quantity of quality-controlled genomic DNA. The V(D)J region was spanned by amplicons of a length sufficient to cover the CDR3 and to identify V and J genes. Through the commercial immunoSEQ service, the amplicons were sequenced on an Illumina platform. Primer bias and sequencing errors were corrected as previously described, and TCRAD and TCRB were defined on the basis of the IMGT database. Analysis of the repertoires was done with immunoSEQ Analyzer 3.0 and VDJTools and included basic statistics, V/J segment usage, diversity estimates, rarefaction and pairwise overlap. Diversity was estimated using the Chao1, ChaoE, Efron-Thisted, Shannon and inverse Simpson indices, and was also estimated on datasets down-sampled to the size of the smallest sample. Repertoire overlap was determined by strict matching of CDR3 nucleotide sequence, V gene and J gene, and Jaccard-based multidimensional scaling clustering was applied. Thymus samples yielded on average around 850,000 unique TCRB clonotypes, compared with 80,000 to 95,000 from blood samples.

The rearranged chain carries TRBV7-2 and TRBJ2-7, with TRBD1 as a weak D call on 5 bases. The receptor was derived from a boy in the first two years of life with a congenital heart defect. Donor details come from another sample of the same person, matched by shared clones. The sequenced material came from thymocytes. The sequence in DNA is TGTGCCAGCAGCTTACCCAGGGAAGACGCCTACGAGCAGTACTTC. Its protein reads: CASSLPREDAYEQYF.